This TCR beta chain was identified in a study of blood T cell repertoires in COVID-19 (dated by TCRdb to 2018 to 2020). Study-level background: Samples from collaborators originated in the United States, Italy and Spain and spanned both the acute and convalescent phases of COVID-19. The material from the prospective study consisted of cDNA or gDNA derived from T cells, B-cell-depleted T cells, or PBMCs. Deeply sampled blood TCRbeta repertoires from subjects exposed to, actively infected with, or recovered from COVID-19 were included in the dataset. The repertoires were made available in a free public database intended to serve as a resource for research on the immune response to SARS-CoV-2. The samples were drawn from the first 160 participants of the ongoing ImmuneRACE study and from 1,254 subjects provided by 6 global collaborators. Nearly every sample came with metadata listing a de-identified subject ID, COVID-19 status, age in years and sex. Where available, HLA class I and class II types were taken from metadata supplied by the sample provider and were not determined by assay-based typing.

From the cysteine through the phenylalanine, the CDR3 covers 15 amino acids. The only DNA kept is the CDR3, 45 bases in frame from the first base. As encoded in the germline V gene (reference sequence), CDR1 is LNHDA while CDR2 is SQIVND. V loses 2 bases, J loses 6 bases, and the germline ends lie 14 bases apart. Results the study describes overall, beyond this receptor: Clinical and demographic metadata were provided uncurated, with the amount varying by source and participant.

Collaborating institutions collected whole blood in K2EDTA tubes following their own protocols. For TCRbeta analysis, collaborators shipped samples in one of three forms: frozen whole blood, isolated PBMCs, or DNA extracted from either of those sample types. TCRbeta CDR3 regions were amplified from genomic DNA using the immunoSEQ Assay, a bias-controlled multiplex PCR. Processing in the source paper ran as follows. Nucleated cell counts per sample were estimated from amplification of reference gene primers within the assay. To quantify the absolute abundance of each unique TCRbeta CDR3 rearrangement, sequence reads were collapsed and filtered. Productive Simpson clonality was computed per sample as the square root of Simpson's diversity index over productive rearrangements. In its TCRdb copy, this immuneACCESS table keeps in-frame sequences only and misses some clones. Where compared with another copy, unresolved V genes explain less than half of these, and the others have no known cause. V, J and clone size are taken as reported in that table, and D and trimming were inferred from the DNA itself. For this sample there are about 110,000 clones; around 90% appear just once. Approximately 3.5% of the sample is in the top ten clones.

This clone showed up just once. Its target antigen remains unknown. Base quality data are lacking; no much larger clone is found one base away. The receptor comes from a woman in her fifties or sixties with acute or convalescent COVID-19. The rearranged segments are TRBV19 and TRBJ1-5; perhaps TRBD1 is the D gene, with 5 bases matching. Sequencing was performed on peripheral blood. The CDR3 sequence is CASSISGMYSQPQHF. Here is the DNA: TGTGCCAGTAGTATATCAGGGATGTACAGTCAGCCCCAGCATTTT.